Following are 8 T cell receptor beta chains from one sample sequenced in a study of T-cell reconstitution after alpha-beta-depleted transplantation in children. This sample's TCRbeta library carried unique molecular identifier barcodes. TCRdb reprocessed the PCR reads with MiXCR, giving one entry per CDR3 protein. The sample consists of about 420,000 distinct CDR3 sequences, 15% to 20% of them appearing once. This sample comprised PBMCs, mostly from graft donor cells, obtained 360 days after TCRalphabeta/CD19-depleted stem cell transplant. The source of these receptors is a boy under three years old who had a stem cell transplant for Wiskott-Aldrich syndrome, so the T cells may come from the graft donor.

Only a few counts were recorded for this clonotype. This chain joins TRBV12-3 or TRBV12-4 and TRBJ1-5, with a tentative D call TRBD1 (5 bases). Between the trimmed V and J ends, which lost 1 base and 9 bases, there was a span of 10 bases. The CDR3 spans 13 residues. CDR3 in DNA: TGTGCCAGCAGTTTAGTCAGGGACGGGCCCCAGCATTTT. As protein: CASSLVRDGPQHF.

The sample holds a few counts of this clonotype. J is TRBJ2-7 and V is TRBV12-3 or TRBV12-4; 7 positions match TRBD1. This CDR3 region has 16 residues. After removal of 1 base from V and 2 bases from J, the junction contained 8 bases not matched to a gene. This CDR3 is CASSLVGQVSAYEQYF. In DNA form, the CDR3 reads TGTGCCAGCAGTTTAGTCGGACAGGTGTCGGCCTACGAGCAGTACTTC.

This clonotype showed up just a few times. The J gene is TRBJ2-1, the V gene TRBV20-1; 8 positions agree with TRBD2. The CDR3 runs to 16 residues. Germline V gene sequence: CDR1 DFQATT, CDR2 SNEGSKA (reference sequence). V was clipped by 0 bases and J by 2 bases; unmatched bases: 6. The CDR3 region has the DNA TGCAGTGCTAGAGATCGAGCGGGGGTACCCTACAATGAGCAGTTCTTC. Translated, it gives CSARDRAGVPYNEQFF.

The CDR3: CASSLGGGLATFSYEQYF. The CDR3 DNA follows: TGTGCCAGCAGCTTAGGGGGAGGACTAGCGACCTTTTCCTACGAGCAGTACTTC. The rearrangement links TRBV11-1 to TRBJ2-7; 9 bases map to TRBD2. There are 18 residues in the CDR3. Germline loops: CDR1 SGHAT, CDR2 FQDESV (reference sequence). The V segment lost 1 base and the J segment 1 base; nucleotides outside the gene matches: 11. Combining the CDR3 with reference TRBV11-1 and TRBJ2-7 gives the whole variable domain EAEVAQSPRYKITEKSQAVAFWCDPISGHATLYWYRQILGQGPELLVQFQDESVVDDSQLPKDRFSAERLKGVDSTLKIQPAELGDSAMYLCASSLGGGLATFSYEQYFGPGTRLTVT.

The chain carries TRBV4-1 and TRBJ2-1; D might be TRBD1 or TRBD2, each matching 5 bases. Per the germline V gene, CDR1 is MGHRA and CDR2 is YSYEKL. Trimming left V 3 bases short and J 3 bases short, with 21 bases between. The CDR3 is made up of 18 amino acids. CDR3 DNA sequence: TGCGCCAGCAGCCAGAGGGGCGAGGGAGCGGCGGGCTACAATGAGCAGTTCTTC. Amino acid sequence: CASSQRGEGAAGYNEQFF.

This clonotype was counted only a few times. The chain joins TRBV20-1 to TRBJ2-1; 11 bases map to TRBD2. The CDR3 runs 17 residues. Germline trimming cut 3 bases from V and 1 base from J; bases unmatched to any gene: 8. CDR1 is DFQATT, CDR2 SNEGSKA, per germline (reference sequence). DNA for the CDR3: TGCAGTGCTAGCGGTAGACTAGCGGGAAGTTCCTACAATGAGCAGTTCTTC. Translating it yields CSASGRLAGSSYNEQFF.

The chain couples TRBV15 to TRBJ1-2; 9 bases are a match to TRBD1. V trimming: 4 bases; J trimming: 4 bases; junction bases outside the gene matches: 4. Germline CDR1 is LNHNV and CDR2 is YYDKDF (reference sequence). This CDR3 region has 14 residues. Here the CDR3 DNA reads TGTGCCACCAGCATAACAGGGGGCGTCTATGGCTACACCTTC. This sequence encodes CATSITGGVYGYTF.

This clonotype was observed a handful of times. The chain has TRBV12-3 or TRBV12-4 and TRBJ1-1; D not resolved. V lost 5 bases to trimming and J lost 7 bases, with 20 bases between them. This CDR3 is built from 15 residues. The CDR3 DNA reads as TGTGCCAGCAGTCCCAGGTTAGCCGGGAACGGTGAAGCTTTCTTT. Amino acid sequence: CASSPRLAGNGEAFF.